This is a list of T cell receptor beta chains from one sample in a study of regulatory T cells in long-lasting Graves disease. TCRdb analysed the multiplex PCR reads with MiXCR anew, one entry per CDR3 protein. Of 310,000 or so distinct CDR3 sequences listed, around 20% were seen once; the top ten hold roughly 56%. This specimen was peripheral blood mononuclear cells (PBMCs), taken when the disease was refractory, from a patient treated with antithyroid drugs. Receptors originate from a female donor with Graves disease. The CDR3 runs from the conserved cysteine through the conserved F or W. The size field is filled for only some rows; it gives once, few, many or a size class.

CASTPGTSNTEAFF	many	TRBV12-3/TRBV12-4	TRBJ1-1
CASSQTGAFYEQYF	.	TRBV6-2/TRBV6-3	.
CAWSLTGQSPNHGYTF	many	TRBV30	TRBJ1-2
CASRAVETQYF	.	TRBV6-1	TRBJ2-5
CASTGWEGGAGIGEKLFF	many	TRBV2	TRBJ1-4
CSVEDPGTANPYVAEAFF	.	TRBV29-1	TRBJ1-1
CATSPGADETQYF	many	TRBV15	TRBJ2-5
CASSIDLAGGIDEQYF	.	TRBV19	TRBJ2-7
CASSSPSREAFF	many	TRBV28	TRBJ1-1
CASSAVSAGELFF	many	TRBV6-1	TRBJ2-2
CASSKGQGGNTIYF	few	TRBV11-2	TRBJ1-3
CASSPRDYRNTEAFF	.	TRBV7-9	TRBJ1-1
CASSERSVDIQYF	.	TRBV6-2/TRBV6-3	TRBJ2-4
CATSRESARTQYF	many	TRBV15	TRBJ2-5
CASSPDNYGYTF	many	TRBV18	TRBJ1-2
CASSLSVGKAPYEQYF	many	TRBV27	TRBJ2-7
CASSPQAGSGLVGEQYF	many	TRBV4-1	TRBJ2-7
CASSTTGLYEQYF	many	TRBV11-2	TRBJ2-7
CASSQDASSYEQYF	.	TRBV14	TRBJ2-7
CASSVQGQPQHF	many	TRBV2	TRBJ1-5
CASSQDYTGPSPLHF	.	TRBV3-1	TRBJ1-6
CASSLIRDRGEKAKNIQYF	few	TRBV7-9	TRBJ2-4
CASSQGPPYEQYF	many	TRBV6-1	TRBJ2-7
CASSPGQGFSYEQYF	.	TRBV12-3/TRBV12-4	TRBJ2-7
CASRENRERSPLHF	.	TRBV6-1	TRBJ1-6
CASSTSLAGGPNEQFF	few	TRBV11-2	TRBJ2-1
CASSATGGETGNTIYF	few	TRBV7-2	TRBJ1-3
CASSLNRGLGTEAFF	few	TRBV28	TRBJ1-1
CASSLGTGGNLNEQFF	once	TRBV7-2	TRBJ2-1
CASSPPVLAGVNPSGDTGELFF	few	TRBV18	TRBJ2-2
CASSLIPQGWETQYF	.	TRBV28	TRBJ2-5
CASSTTGLAGKETQYF	many	TRBV6-1	TRBJ2-5
CAITQPFGTSGRIPYEQYF	.	TRBV10-3	TRBJ2-7
CASSAAGGIYGYTF	many	TRBV7-9	TRBJ1-2
CASRTATPTGELFF	few	TRBV6-2/TRBV6-3	TRBJ2-2
CSVEDSGPNTGELFF	.	TRBV29-1	TRBJ2-2
CASRATGQGSTEAFF	.	TRBV5-1	TRBJ1-1
CASSLGGRGLETQYF	.	TRBV5-1	TRBJ2-5
CSASMREPYNEQFF	.	TRBV20-1	TRBJ2-1
CSARDIQTSNQPQHF	.	TRBV20-1	TRBJ1-5